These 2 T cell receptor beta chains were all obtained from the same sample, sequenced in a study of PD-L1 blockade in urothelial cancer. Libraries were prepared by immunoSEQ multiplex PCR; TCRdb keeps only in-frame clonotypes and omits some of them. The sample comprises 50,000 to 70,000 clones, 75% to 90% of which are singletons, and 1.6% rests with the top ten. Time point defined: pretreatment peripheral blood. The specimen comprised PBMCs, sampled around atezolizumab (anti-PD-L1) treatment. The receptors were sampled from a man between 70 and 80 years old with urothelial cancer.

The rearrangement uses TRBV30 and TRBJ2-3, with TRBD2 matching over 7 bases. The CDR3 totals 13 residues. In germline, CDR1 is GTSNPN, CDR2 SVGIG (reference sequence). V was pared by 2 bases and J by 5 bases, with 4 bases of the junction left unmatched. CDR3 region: CAWSPSGGDTQYF. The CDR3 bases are TGTGCCTGGAGTCCTAGCGGAGGAGATACGCAGTATTTT.

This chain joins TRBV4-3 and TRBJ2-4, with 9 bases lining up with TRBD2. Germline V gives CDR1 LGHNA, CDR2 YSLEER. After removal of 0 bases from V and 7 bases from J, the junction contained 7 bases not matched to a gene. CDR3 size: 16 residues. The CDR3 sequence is CASSQDLSGSTNIQYF. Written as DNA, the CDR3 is TGCGCCAGCAGCCAAGACCTTAGCGGGAGTACGAACATTCAGTACTTC.